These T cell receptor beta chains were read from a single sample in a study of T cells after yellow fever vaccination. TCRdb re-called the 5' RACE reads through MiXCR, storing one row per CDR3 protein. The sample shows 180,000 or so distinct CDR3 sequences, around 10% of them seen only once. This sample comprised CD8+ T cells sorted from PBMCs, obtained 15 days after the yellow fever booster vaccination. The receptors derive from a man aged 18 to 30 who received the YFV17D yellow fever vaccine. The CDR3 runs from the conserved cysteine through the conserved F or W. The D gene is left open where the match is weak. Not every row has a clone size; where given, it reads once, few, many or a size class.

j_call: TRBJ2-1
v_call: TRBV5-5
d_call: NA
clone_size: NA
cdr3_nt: TGTGCCAGCAGCTTCTTGGGGAGCTCCTACAATGAGCAGTTCTTC
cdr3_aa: CASSFLGSSYNEQFF

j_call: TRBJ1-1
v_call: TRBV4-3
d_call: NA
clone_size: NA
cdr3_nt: TGCGCCAGCAGCCAAGACACCGGGAGGACTGAAGCTTTCTTT
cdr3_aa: CASSQDTGRTEAFF

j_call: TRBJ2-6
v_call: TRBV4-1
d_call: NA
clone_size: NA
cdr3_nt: TGCGCCAGCAGCCAATTCCATTCTGGGGCCAACGTCCTGACTTTC
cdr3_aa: CASSQFHSGANVLTF

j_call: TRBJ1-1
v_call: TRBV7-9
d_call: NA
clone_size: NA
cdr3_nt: TGTGCCAGCAGCTTAATGGCTGCTGAAGCTTTCTTT
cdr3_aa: CASSLMAAEAFF

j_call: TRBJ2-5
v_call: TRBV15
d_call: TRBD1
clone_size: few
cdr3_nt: TGTGCCACCAGCCCCCGGGACAGGGAGACCCAGTACTTC
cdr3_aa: CATSPRDRETQYF

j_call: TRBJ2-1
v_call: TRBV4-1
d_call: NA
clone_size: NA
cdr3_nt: TGCGCCAGCAGCCCCGAGGGGCTTTACAATGAGCAGTTCTTC
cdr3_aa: CASSPEGLYNEQFF

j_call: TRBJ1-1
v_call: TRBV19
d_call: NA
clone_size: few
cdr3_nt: TGTGCCAGCCCCCGGGGCGGGGAAGTTTGGGCTGAAGCTTTCTTT
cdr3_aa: CASPRGGEVWAEAFF

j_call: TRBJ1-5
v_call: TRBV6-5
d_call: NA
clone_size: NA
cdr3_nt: TGTGCCAGCAGAGAGTATAGCAATCAGCCCCAGCATTTT
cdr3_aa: CASREYSNQPQHF

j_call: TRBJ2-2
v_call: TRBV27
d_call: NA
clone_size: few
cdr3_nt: TGTGCCAGCAGTTTCGGGCAGTATGTAACTGGGGAGCTGTTTTTT
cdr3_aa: CASSFGQYVTGELFF

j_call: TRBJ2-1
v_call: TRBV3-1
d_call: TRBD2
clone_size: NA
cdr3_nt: TGTGCCAGCAGCCAAGAGGTGGTTCTGCGGGGGAACTACAATGAGCAGTTCTTC
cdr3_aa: CASSQEVVLRGNYNEQFF

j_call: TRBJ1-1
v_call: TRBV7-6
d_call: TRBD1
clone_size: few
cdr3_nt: TGTGCCAGCAGCGCCAACAGGGGCCCATACACTGAAGCTTTCTTT
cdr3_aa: CASSANRGPYTEAFF

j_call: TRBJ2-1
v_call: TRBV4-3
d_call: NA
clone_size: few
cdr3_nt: TGCGCCAGCAGCCAACTTGGACAGCACCACAATGAGCAGTTCTTC
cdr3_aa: CASSQLGQHHNEQFF

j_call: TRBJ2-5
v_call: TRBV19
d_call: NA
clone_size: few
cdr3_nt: TGTGCCAGTAGTTCCTCGACAGCGACCCTTGGTACCCAGTACTTC
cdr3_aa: CASSSSTATLGTQYF

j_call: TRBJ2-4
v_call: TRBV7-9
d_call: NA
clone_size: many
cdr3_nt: TGTGCCAGCAGCCCCGTATTTGGCGGGATTCAGTACTTC
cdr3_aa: CASSPVFGGIQYF

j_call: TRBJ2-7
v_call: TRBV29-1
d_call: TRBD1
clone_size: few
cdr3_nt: TGCAGCGCACAGGGGGATACCTACGAGCAGTACTTC
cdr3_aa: CSAQGDTYEQYF

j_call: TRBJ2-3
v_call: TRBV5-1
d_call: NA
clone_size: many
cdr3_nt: TGCGCCAGCAGCCTGGCCTGGGCCGGCACAGATACGCAGTATTTT
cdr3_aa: CASSLAWAGTDTQYF

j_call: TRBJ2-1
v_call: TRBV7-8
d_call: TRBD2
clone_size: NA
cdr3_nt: TGTGCCAGCAGCTTAGGCCCGGGGGGGGGCTCCTACAATGAGCAGTTCTTC
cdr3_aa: CASSLGPGGGSYNEQFF

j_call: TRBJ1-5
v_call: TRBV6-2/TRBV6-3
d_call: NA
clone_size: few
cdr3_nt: TGTGCCAGCAGTTGGGAGGTGCGGCAGCCCCAGCATTTT
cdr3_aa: CASSWEVRQPQHF

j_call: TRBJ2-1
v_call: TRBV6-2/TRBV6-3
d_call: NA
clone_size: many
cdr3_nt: TGTGCCAGCAGCCTAAACAATGAGCAGTTCTTC
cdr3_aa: CASSLNNEQFF

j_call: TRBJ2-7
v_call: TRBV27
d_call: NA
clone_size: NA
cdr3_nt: TGTGCCAGCAGTGGGCGGTCCCCCTACGAGCAGTACTTC
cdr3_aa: CASSGRSPYEQYF

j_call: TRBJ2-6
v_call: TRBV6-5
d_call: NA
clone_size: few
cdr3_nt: TGTGCCAGCAGTTACTCATCGGGGGGCTTCTCTGGGGCCAACGTCCTGACTTTC
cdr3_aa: CASSYSSGGFSGANVLTF

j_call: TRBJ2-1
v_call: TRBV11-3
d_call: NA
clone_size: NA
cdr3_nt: TGTGCCAGCAGTCCTCCAGGCATCCTGGGAGACAATGAGCAGTTCTTC
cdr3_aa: CASSPPGILGDNEQFF

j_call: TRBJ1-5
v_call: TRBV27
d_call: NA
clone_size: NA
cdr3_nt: TGTGCCAGCCAAGTAGGGGGATATAGCAATCAGCCCCAGCATTTT
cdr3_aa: CASQVGGYSNQPQHF

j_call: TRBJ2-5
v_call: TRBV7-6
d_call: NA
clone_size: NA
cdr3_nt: TGTGCCAGCAGCTTGAGCCTCCAAGAGACCCAGTACTTC
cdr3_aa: CASSLSLQETQYF

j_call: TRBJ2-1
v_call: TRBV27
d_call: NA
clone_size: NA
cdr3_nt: TGTGCCAGCAGTTTACCGGCCGAGCAGTTCTTC
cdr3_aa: CASSLPAEQFF

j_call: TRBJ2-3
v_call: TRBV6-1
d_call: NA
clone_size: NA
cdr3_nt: TGTGCCAGCATCCCCAGAGCCCGGTCTAGCGCAGATACGCAGTATTTT
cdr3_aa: CASIPRARSSADTQYF

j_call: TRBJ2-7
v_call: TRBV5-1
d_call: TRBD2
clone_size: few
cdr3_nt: TGCGCCAGCAGCATACAACTCGACAGCGGGGGGATAACCTACGAGCAGTACTTC
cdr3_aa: CASSIQLDSGGITYEQYF

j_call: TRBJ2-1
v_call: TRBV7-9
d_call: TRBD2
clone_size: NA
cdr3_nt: TGTGCCAGCACCAAGCGGGGCGGGGAGGATGAGCAGTTCTTC
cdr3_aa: CASTKRGGEDEQFF

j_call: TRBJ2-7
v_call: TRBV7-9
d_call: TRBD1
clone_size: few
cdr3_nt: TGTGCCAGCAGCACCGCCCTGGACAGGTCGTCCCACGAGCAGTACTTC
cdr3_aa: CASSTALDRSSHEQYF

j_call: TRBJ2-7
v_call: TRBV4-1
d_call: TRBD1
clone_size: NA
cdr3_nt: TGCGCCAGCAGCCGCGACAGGGGGCAGGTAGACGAGCAGTACTTC
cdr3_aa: CASSRDRGQVDEQYF

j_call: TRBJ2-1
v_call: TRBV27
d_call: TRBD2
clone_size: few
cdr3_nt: TGTGCCAGCAGCCTGGTAGCAGGGAGACTAGCGGGCCACTACAATGAGCAGTTCTTC
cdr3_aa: CASSLVAGRLAGHYNEQFF

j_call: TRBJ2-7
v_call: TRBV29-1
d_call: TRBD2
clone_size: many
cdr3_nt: TGCAGCGTCTGGTCTAGCGGCGAGCAGTACTTC
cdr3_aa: CSVWSSGEQYF

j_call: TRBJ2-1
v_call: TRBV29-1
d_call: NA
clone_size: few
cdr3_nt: TGCAGCGTCAAACTGGGGTCTGGCGATGAGCAGTTCTTC
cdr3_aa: CSVKLGSGDEQFF

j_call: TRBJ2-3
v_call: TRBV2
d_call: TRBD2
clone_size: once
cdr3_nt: TGTGCCAGCAGCGGCGGGGGACTTAGCACAGATACGCAGTATTTT
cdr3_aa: CASSGGGLSTDTQYF

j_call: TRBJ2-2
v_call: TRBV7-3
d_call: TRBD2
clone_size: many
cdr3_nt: TGTGCCAGCAGCCTAACGCTAGCGGGCACGAACACCGGGGAGCTGTTTTTT
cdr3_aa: CASSLTLAGTNTGELFF

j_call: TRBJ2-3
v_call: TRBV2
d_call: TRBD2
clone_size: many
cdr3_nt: TGTGCCAGCACCGCGCAGCGGGGGGCTGCAGATACGCAGTATTTT
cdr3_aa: CASTAQRGAADTQYF

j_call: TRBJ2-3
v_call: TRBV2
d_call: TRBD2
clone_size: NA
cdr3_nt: TGTGCCAGCAGTGAAGGTGCCGGGGGGGACCCGAGGGCAGATACGCAGTATTTT
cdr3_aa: CASSEGAGGDPRADTQYF

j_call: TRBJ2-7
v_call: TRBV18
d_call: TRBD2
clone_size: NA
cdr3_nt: TGTGCCAGCTCACTAACCCGGGGGGATTTGGACGAGCAGTACTTC
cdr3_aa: CASSLTRGDLDEQYF

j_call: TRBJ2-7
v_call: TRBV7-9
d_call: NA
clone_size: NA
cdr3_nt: TGTGCCAGCAGCGGGGGTAGGAGCTACGAGCAGTACTTC
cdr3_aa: CASSGGRSYEQYF

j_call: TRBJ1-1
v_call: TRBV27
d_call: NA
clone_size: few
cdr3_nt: TGTGCCAGCAGCCATGGAGCCGGTACTGAAGCTTTCTTT
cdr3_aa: CASSHGAGTEAFF

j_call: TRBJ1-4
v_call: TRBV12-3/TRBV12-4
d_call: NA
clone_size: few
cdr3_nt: TGTGCCAGCGGAGGGGAGGGAGCAACTAATGAAAAACTGTTTTTT
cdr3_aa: CASGGEGATNEKLFF